This TCR beta chain was found in a study of human T cells and chemical hapten exposure. Across the study: Patch tests put 0.01% DPC on the upper back, read at 6 days. Cases of alopecia areata, totalis or universalis occurred in a predominantly female patient group. Study observations and caveats: Expanded TCRs showed more large CDR3 clusters than pre-sensitization or healthy control sets.

The sample's time point: patch test 3, about 24 weeks after DPC sensitization. Indicated treatment: therapeutic diphenylcyclopropenone sensitization with weekly scalp DPC. Attachment of unique molecular identifiers to individual cDNA molecules was performed in the library. TCRdb re-analysed the RACE reads in MiXCR, keeping a single row per CDR3 protein. The data show about 160,000 distinct CDR3 sequences, approximately 30% seen once. Germline CDR1 and CDR2: SQVTM and ANQGSEA. The CDR3 is 13 residues long. V shed 5 bases, J shed 6 bases, and the junction held 6 bases outside the gene matches. This clonotype was seen repeatedly, ten times or more. Its specificity is unknown.

The starting material was whole blood, obtained in connection with sensitization to the hapten diphenylcyclopropenone (DPC). The chain couples TRBV29-1 to TRBJ2-3, with 9 bases lining up with TRBD1. The receptor's source is a woman aged 18-29 years with alopecia areata. Some clones in this sample may be carry-over from other donors' samples. The CDR3 spells CSVWTGDWDTQYF. The CDR3, as DNA: TGCAGCGTTTGGACAGGGGACTGGGATACGCAGTATTTT.